A single sample is the source of the 19 T cell receptor beta chains below, sequenced in a study of tissue T cells after allogeneic stem cell transplantation. The data were produced by immunoSEQ multiplex PCR, yet TCRdb's version contains in-frame clones alone and is incomplete. The sample yields 25,000 to 35,000 clones, 65% to 90% seen once. The specimen was blood, collected before transplantation. These receptors came from a woman between 18 and 50 years old who later had graft-versus-host disease after an allogeneic stem cell transplant.

The rearrangement joins TRBV7-2 to TRBJ1-1, with TRBD1 matching over 8 bases. This CDR3 has 17 amino acids. Germline trimming cut 5 bases from V and 4 bases from J; bases unmatched to any gene: 15. Germline values: CDR1 SGHTA, CDR2 FQGNSA. CDR3 sequence reads: CASSPGGGTGGSTEAFF. The CDR3 region has the DNA TGTGCCAGCAGCCCGGGGGGAGGTACAGGGGGTAGCACTGAAGCTTTCTTT.

V and J are TRBV6-5 and TRBJ2-3; D gene uncertain. Germline V gene sequence: CDR1 MNHEY, CDR2 SVGAGI. V gave up 2 bases and J gave up 7 bases, with 13 bases separating them. The CDR3 has 14 amino acids. CDR3 in DNA: TGTGCCAGCAGTTACGGGCAGGACCCGAATACGCAGTATTTT. Residues: CASSYGQDPNTQYF.

J is TRBJ1-2 and V is TRBV7-6; 10 bases align to TRBD1. Germline V gene data show CDR1 as SGHVS and CDR2 as FNYEAQ. After removal of 9 bases from V and 1 base from J, the junction contained 11 bases not matched to a gene. This CDR3 spans 16 amino acids. The CDR3 DNA reads TGTGCCAGTTCAGCGGGACAGGGGTACTTTAACTATGGCTACACCTTC. Amino acid sequence: CASSAGQGYFNYGYTF.

The V gene is TRBV2, the J gene TRBJ2-1; 12 bases are a match to TRBD2. The CDR3 extends over 16 amino acids. In germline, CDR1 is SNHLY, CDR2 FYNNEI. The J segment lost 6 bases and the V segment lost 7 bases, leaving 10 bases of the junction unmatched. CDR3 bases: TGTGCCAGCACCTCCCTTCTAGCGGGGGGGCCCAATGAGCAGTTCTTC. This sequence encodes CASTSLLAGGPNEQFF. Supplemented by reference TRBV2 and TRBJ2-1, the full variable domain reads EPEVTQTPSHQVTQMGQEVILRCVPISNHLYFYWYRQILGQKVEFLVSFYNNEISEKSEIFDDQFSVERPDGSNFTLKIRSTKLEDSAMYFCASTSLLAGGPNEQFFGPGTRLTVL.

The chain is built from TRBV19 and TRBJ1-1; 8 bases are shared with TRBD1. The junction had 14 bases not matched to a gene; V was cut back by 8 bases and J by 0 bases. This CDR3 has 17 residues. The V gene's germline CDR1 is LNHDA and CDR2 SQIVND (reference sequence). CDR3 amino acids: CASSASRTGSMNTEAFF. DNA for the CDR3: TGTGCCAGTTCCGCGAGCCGGACAGGGTCTATGAACACTGAAGCTTTCTTT.

The genes are TRBV5-4 and TRBJ2-1; TRBD1 matches 12 bases. This CDR3 is 16 amino acids long. CDR1 and CDR2 from the germline V gene are SGHNT and YYREEE (reference sequence). J gave up 13 bases and V 1 base, and 12 bases lay outside the gene matches. CDR3 nucleotides: TGTGCCAGCAGCTTGCGGGGACAGGGGGCAAACCTTAAACAGTTCTTC. It translates to CASSLRGQGANLKQFF.

V usage is TRBV4-2 and J usage is TRBJ2-3; 10 bases fit TRBD2. The CDR3 has 16 residues. CDR1 LGHNA and CDR2 YNFKEQ come from the germline V gene. The V segment lost 0 bases and the J segment 3 bases; nucleotides outside the gene matches: 3. DNA for the CDR3: TGTGCCAGCAGCCAAGAGGTAGCGGGGGGAACAGATACGCAGTATTTT. Its translation is CASSQEVAGGTDTQYF.

The CDR3 reads CASSLLGRGTGTYEQYF. CDR3 sequence (DNA): TGTGCCAGCAGTCTACTTGGAAGGGGGACAGGGACCTACGAGCAGTACTTC. The chain carries TRBV27 and TRBJ2-7; 9 bases agree with TRBD1. The germline V gene encodes CDR1 MNHEY and CDR2 SMNVEV (reference sequence). The ends lost 5 bases at V and 2 bases at J; junction bases unmatched: 13. This CDR3 has 17 residues.

The chain carries TRBV2 and TRBJ2-2; 7 bases fit TRBD1. Losses at the gene ends were 3 bases for V and 3 bases for J; bases not matched to a gene: 1. The CDR3 length is 14 residues. Per the germline V gene, CDR1 is SNHLY and CDR2 is FYNNEI. The CDR3 DNA is TGTGCCAGCAGTGACAGGGGGTACACCGGGGAGCTGTTTTTT. It is translated as CASSDRGYTGELFF.

CDR3 bases: TGTGCCAGCTCATCGATGGACAGGAACTATGGCTACACCTTC. This gives the protein CASSSMDRNYGYTF. The gene calls are TRBV18 and TRBJ1-2, with 7 bases that match TRBD1. Germline assignment: CDR1 KGHSH and CDR2 LQKENI. V was clipped by 5 bases and J by 2 bases; unmatched bases: 5. The CDR3 extends over 14 amino acids. The full variable domain, completed using reference TRBV18 and TRBJ1-2, is NAGVMQNPRHLVRRRGQEARLRCSPMKGHSHVYWYRQLPEEGLKFMVYLQKENIIDESGMPKERFSAEFPKEGPSILRIQQVVRGDSAAYFCASSSMDRNYGYTFGSGTRLTVV.

This chain links TRBV6-1 with TRBJ2-3; perhaps TRBD2 as D (5 bases). CDR3 length: 17 residues. The V gene lost 4 bases and the J gene lost 6 bases, with 23 bases spanning the gap. Per germline, CDR1 MNHNS and CDR2 SASEGT. DNA for the CDR3: TGTGCCAGCAGTGTCGGACTGGGGATTCACGAGCTGGATACGCAGTATTTT. This translates into CASSVGLGIHELDTQYF.

CDR3 nucleotide sequence: TGTGCCAGCAGGCAGGGAAACACTGAAGCTTTCTTT. Translation gives CASRQGNTEAFF. This chain links TRBV12-3 or TRBV12-4 with TRBJ1-1; D may be TRBD1 (5 bases). Trimming stripped 6 bases from V and 2 bases from J, with 7 bases between. The CDR3 spans 12 residues.

The J gene is TRBJ2-7, the V gene TRBV24-1; D is uncertain. V lost 5 bases to trimming and J lost 3 bases, with 10 bases between them. Germline loops: CDR1 KGHDR, CDR2 SFDVKD. The CDR3 contains 13 residues. The DNA for the CDR3 is TGTGCCACCAGTGTTGGTAAGGGCTACGAGCAGTACTTC. Its translation: CATSVGKGYEQYF.

The chain couples TRBV9 to TRBJ2-1; D possibly matches TRBD1 or TRBD2 (5 bases each). Germline CDR1 SGDLS, CDR2 YYNGEE. The germline V and J ends were trimmed by 4 bases and 0 bases, with 11 bases remaining between them. The CDR3 consists of 15 residues. CDR3 DNA sequence: TGTGCCAGCAGCCCCGGGGCCAGCTCCTACAATGAGCAGTTCTTC. Residues: CASSPGASSYNEQFF.

V usage is TRBV7-9 and J usage is TRBJ1-1, with D maybe TRBD1 (6 bases). Between the trimmed V and J ends, which lost 3 bases and 7 bases, there was a span of 12 bases. The CDR3 sequence is 13 residues long. CDR1 SEHNR and CDR2 FQNEAQ come from the germline V gene (reference sequence). CDR3 nucleotide sequence: TGTGCCAGCAGCTTTATCATACAGGGTGAAGCTTTCTTT. Its translation: CASSFIIQGEAFF.

The DNA for the CDR3 is TGTGCCAGCAGCCACGGGACCGCTGGGGCCAACGTCCTGACTTTC. It encodes CASSHGTAGANVLTF. The rearrangement joins TRBV7-9 to TRBJ2-6; D might be TRBD1 or TRBD2, each matching 5 bases. The V and J ends lost 5 bases and 2 bases respectively, with 10 bases between them. Looked up from germline, CDR1 is SEHNR and CDR2 is FQNEAQ (reference sequence). The CDR3 is 15 residues long.

The chain links TRBV10-3 to TRBJ2-1; 16 bases match TRBD2. The CDR3 has 17 amino acids. Germline values: CDR1 ENHRY, CDR2 SYGVKD. Germline trimming cut 10 bases from V and 0 bases from J; bases unmatched to any gene: 6. This CDR3 reads CASQGLAGGSSYNEQFF. DNA for the CDR3: TGTGCCAGCCAGGGACTAGCGGGAGGGAGCTCCTACAATGAGCAGTTCTTC.

The CDR3 DNA reads TGTGCCAGCAGCTTAGGCCTACAGGGACGGACTGAAGCTTTCTTT. Its protein product is CASSLGLQGRTEAFF. The V call is TRBV7-6, the J call TRBJ1-1; tentative D call: TRBD1 (6 bases). The V end was cut by 1 base, the J end by 5 bases, with 14 bases between. This CDR3 spans 15 amino acids. Germline V gene lookup returns CDR1 SGHVS and CDR2 FNYEAQ.

The chain is built from TRBV9 and TRBJ2-4, with D hard to call. The CDR3 extends over 15 amino acids. V lost 0 bases and J lost 2, with 9 bases in between. In germline, CDR1 is SGDLS, CDR2 YYNGEE. The CDR3 spells CASSVDRLTKNIQYF. CDR3 nucleotide sequence: TGTGCCAGCAGCGTAGATAGGTTAACCAAAAACATTCAGTACTTC.